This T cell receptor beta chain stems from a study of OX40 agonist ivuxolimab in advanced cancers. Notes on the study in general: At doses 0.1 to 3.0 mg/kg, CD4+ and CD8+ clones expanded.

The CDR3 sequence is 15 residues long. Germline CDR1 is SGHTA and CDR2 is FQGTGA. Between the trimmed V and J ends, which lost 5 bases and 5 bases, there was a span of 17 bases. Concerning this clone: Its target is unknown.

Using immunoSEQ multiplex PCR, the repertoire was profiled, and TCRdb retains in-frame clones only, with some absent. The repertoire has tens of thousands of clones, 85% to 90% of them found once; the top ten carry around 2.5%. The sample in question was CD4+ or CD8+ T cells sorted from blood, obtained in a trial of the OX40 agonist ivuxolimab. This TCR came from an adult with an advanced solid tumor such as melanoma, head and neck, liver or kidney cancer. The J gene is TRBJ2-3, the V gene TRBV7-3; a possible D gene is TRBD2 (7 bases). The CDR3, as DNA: TGTGCCAGCAGCGCACTCGCGGGGGCGGAAGATACGCAGTATTTT. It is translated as CASSALAGAEDTQYF.